Following are 10 T cell receptor beta chains from one sample sequenced in a study of cytomegalovirus exposure and HLA in healthy donors. Primers: 60 Vbeta forward and 13 Jbeta reverse. Here immunoSEQ multiplex PCR was the method, and the copy in TCRdb shows in-frame clones only, minus some. The sample holds fewer than 45,000 clones, about 80% seen once. Sample: PBMCs. The receptor set was obtained from a male donor in good health and CMV-seronegative.

The CDR3 reads CASSFTGSSGANVLTF. The CDR3 DNA sequence: TGCGCCAGCAGCTTTACAGGGAGCTCTGGGGCCAACGTCCTGACTTTC. V gene TRBV5-1 combines with J gene TRBJ2-6; D may be TRBD1 (6 bases). Trimming removed 2 bases from V and 0 bases from J, with 9 bases in between. From germline, CDR1 is SGHRS and CDR2 YFSETQ. This CDR3 region has 16 residues. The full variable domain, rest sourced from reference TRBV5-1 and TRBJ2-6, is KAGVTQTPRYLIKTRGQQVTLSCSPISGHRSVSWYQQTPGQGLQFLFEYFSETQRNKGNFPGRFSGRQFSNSRSEMNVSTLELGDSALYLCASSFTGSSGANVLTFGAGSRLTVL.

V usage is TRBV5-6 and J usage is TRBJ1-2; D is uncertain. The CDR3 runs to 11 residues. Per germline, CDR1 SGHDT and CDR2 YYEEEE. Between the trimmed V and J ends, which lost 4 bases and 3 bases, there was a span of 4 bases. The CDR3 DNA reads as TGTGCCAGCAGCGGCTACTATGGCTACACCTTC. This codes for CASSGYYGYTF.

The chain joins TRBV27 to TRBJ2-3, with 7 nucleotides matching TRBD1. Germline CDR1 MNHEY, CDR2 SMNVEV (reference sequence). V shed 0 bases and J 4 bases; nucleotides not matched to a gene: 4. CDR3 length equals 15 residues. This CDR3 reads CASSLSRTGADTQYF. The DNA of the CDR3 is TGTGCCAGCAGTTTATCTCGGACAGGCGCAGATACGCAGTATTTT.

The chain is built from TRBV5-1 and TRBJ1-1; D is uncertain. This CDR3 comprises 14 residues. Between the trimmed V and J ends, which lost 0 bases and 2 bases, there was a span of 8 bases. CDR1 SGHRS and CDR2 YFSETQ come from the germline V gene. The CDR3: CASSLGAGNTEAFF. The CDR3 nucleotides are TGCGCCAGCAGCTTGGGGGCGGGAAACACTGAAGCTTTCTTT.

The rearrangement links TRBV7-9 to TRBJ1-5; no clear D gene. Germline lookup yields CDR1 SEHNR and CDR2 FQNEAQ (reference sequence). The CDR3 totals 15 residues. Trimming removed 5 bases at V and 3 bases at J, with 14 bases between. CDR3 DNA sequence: TGTGCCAGCAGCGAGGGTGGGTTATACAATCAGCCCCAGCATTTT. Protein product: CASSEGGLYNQPQHF.

CDR3 DNA: TGTGCCTGGAGTGCGGGGACCGAAGGGGGAGAAAAACTGTTTTTT. Translated, it gives CAWSAGTEGGEKLFF. The chain links TRBV30 to TRBJ1-4; a possible D gene is TRBD1 (6 bases). Germline V gene data show CDR1 as GTSNPN and CDR2 as SVGIG (reference sequence). V was pared by 1 base and J by 8 bases, with 17 bases between. The CDR3 length is 15 residues.

This clone was picked up one time. The chain links TRBV7-6 to TRBJ2-1, with D possibly TRBD2 on 6 matching bases. V was trimmed by 3 bases and J by 8 bases, leaving 8 bases between them. Looked up from germline, CDR1 is SGHVS and CDR2 is FNYEAQ. This CDR3 is 12 amino acids long. DNA for the CDR3: TGTGCCAGCAGCTTGGGGGGAGATGAGCAGTTCTTC. Encoded protein: CASSLGGDEQFF.

V usage is TRBV30 and J usage is TRBJ1-3; a possible D gene is TRBD1 (6 bases). This CDR3 has 14 amino acids. Trimming stripped 5 bases from V and 4 bases from J, with 15 bases between. In germline, CDR1 is GTSNPN, CDR2 SVGIG (reference sequence). As DNA, the CDR3 is TGTGCCTGGGCCGAAGACAGGTCGGGAAACACCATATATTTT. It encodes CAWAEDRSGNTIYF.

This chain connects TRBV9 to TRBJ1-6, with 7 bases that match TRBD1. In germline, CDR1 is SGDLS, CDR2 YYNGEE. The CDR3 spans 14 residues. V lost 4 bases to trimming and J lost 7 bases; unmatched junction nucleotides: 5. CDR3 DNA sequence: TGTGCCAGCAGCCTTACAGGGGACAATTCACCCCTCCACTTT. Protein sequence: CASSLTGDNSPLHF.

This chain uses TRBV27 with TRBJ1-1, with a tentative D call TRBD1 (6 bases). The CDR3 sequence is 17 residues long. Germline V gene sequence: CDR1 MNHEY, CDR2 SMNVEV (reference sequence). With 1 base removed from V and 1 base from J, the gap between germline ends came to 16 bases. Here the CDR3 DNA reads TGTGCCAGCAGTTTATTCTGGGGGGGCGACGCGAACACTGAAGCTTTCTTT. Its protein is CASSLFWGGDANTEAFF.